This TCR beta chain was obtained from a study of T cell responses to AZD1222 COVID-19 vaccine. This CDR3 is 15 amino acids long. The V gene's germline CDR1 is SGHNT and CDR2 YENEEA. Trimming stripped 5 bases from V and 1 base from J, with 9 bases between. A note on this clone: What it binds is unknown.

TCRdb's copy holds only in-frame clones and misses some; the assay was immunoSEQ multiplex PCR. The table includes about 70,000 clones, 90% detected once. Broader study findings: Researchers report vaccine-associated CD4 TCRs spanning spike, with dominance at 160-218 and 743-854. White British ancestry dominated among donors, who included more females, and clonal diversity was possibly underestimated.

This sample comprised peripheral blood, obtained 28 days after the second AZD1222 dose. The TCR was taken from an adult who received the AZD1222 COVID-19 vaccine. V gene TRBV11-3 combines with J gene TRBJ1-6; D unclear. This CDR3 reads CASSTGRSYNSPLHF. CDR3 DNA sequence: TGTGCCAGCAGCACCGGGAGATCCTATAATTCACCCCTCCACTTT.